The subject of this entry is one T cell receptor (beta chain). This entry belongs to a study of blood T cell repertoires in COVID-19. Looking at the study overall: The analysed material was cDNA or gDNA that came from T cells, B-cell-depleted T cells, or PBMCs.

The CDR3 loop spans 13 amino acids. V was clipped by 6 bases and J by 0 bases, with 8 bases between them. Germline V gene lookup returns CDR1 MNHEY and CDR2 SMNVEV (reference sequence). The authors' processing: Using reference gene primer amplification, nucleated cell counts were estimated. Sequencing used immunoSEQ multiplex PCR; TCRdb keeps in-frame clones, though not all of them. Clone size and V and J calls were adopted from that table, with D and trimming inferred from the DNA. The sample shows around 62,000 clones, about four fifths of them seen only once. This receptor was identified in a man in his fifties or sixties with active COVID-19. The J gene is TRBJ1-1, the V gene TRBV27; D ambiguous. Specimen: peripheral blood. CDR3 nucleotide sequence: TGTGCCAGCAGAAATGACTTGAACACTGAAGCTTTCTTT. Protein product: CASRNDLNTEAFF.